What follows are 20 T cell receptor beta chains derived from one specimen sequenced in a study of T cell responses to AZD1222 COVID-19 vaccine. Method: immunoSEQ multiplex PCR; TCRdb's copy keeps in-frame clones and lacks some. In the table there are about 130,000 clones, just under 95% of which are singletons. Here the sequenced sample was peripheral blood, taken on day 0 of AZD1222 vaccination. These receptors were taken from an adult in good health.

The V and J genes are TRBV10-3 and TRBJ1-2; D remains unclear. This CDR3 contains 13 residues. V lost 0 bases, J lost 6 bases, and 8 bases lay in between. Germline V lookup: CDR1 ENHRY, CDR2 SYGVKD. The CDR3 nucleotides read TGTGCCATCAGTGAGTCGACGGGGAATGGCTACACCTTC. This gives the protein CAISESTGNGYTF.

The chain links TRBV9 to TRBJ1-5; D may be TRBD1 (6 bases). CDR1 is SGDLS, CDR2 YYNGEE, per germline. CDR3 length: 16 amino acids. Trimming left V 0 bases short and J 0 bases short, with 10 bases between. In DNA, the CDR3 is TGTGCCAGCAGCGTAGGAGGGGGTAATAGCAATCAGCCCCAGCATTTT. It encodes CASSVGGGNSNQPQHF. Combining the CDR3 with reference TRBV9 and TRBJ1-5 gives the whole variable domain DSGVTQTPKHLITATGQRVTLRCSPRSGDLSVYWYQQSLDQGLQFLIQYYNGEERAKGNILERFSAQQFPDLHSELNLSSLELGDSALYFCASSVGGGNSNQPQHFGDGTRLSIL.

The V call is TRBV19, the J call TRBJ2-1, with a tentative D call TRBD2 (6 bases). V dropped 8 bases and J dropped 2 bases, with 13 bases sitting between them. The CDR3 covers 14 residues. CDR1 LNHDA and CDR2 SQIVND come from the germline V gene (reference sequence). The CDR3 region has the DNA TGTGCCAGTTCGCTCGGGAGACCCTACAATGAGCAGTTCTTC. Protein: CASSLGRPYNEQFF.

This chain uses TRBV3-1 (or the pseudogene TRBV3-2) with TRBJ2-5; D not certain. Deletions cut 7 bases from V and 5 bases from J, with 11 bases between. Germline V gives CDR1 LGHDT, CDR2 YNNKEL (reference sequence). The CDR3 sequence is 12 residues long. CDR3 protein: CASKTFGETQYF. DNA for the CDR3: TGTGCCAGCAAGACCTTTGGGGAGACCCAGTACTTC.

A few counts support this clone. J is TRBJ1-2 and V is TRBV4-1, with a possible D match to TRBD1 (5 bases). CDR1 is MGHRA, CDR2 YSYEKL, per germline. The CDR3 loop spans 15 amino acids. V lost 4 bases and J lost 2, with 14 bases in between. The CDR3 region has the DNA TGCGCCAGCAGCCCCCCAGGGCGTGGGAACTATGGCTACACCTTC. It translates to CASSPPGRGNYGYTF.

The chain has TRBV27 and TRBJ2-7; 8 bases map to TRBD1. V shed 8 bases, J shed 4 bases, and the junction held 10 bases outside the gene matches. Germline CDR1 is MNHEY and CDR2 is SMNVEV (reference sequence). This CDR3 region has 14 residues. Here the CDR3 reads CASGSGQGRYEQYF. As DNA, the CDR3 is TGTGCCAGCGGTTCCGGACAGGGTAGATACGAGCAGTACTTC.

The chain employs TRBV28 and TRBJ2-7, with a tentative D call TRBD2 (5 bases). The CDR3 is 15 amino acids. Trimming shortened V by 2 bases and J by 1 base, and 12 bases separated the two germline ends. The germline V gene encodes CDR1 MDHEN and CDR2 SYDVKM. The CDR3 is CASSLLAEGSYEQYF. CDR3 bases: TGTGCCAGCAGTTTACTAGCTGAAGGATCCTACGAGCAGTACTTC.

CDR3 DNA sequence: TGTGCCTGGAGTACCGGACTAGCGGGGGACGAGCAGTACTTC. This codes for CAWSTGLAGDEQYF. This chain uses TRBV30 with TRBJ2-7; the match to TRBD2 covers 13 bases. CDR1 and CDR2 from the germline V gene are GTSNPN and SVGIG (reference sequence). V shed 2 bases, J shed 5 bases, and the junction held 3 bases outside the gene matches. The CDR3 covers 14 residues.

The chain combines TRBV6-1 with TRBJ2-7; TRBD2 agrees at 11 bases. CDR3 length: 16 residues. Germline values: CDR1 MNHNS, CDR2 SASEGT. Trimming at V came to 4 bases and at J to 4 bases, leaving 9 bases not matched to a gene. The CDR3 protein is CASSVLAGEGRYEQYF. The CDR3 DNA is TGTGCCAGCAGTGTACTAGCGGGAGAAGGTAGATACGAGCAGTACTTC.

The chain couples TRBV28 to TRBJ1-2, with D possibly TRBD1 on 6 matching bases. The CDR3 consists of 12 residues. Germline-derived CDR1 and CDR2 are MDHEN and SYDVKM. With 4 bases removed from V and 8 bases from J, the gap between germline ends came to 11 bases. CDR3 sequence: CASSSGVGGYTF. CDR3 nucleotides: TGTGCCAGCAGTTCAGGGGTGGGCGGCTACACCTTC.

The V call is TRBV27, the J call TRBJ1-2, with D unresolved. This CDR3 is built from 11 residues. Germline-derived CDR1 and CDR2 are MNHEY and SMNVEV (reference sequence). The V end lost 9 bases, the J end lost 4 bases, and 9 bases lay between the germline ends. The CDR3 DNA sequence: TGTGCCAGTTGGACGGGCTATGGCTACACCTTC. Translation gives CASWTGYGYTF.

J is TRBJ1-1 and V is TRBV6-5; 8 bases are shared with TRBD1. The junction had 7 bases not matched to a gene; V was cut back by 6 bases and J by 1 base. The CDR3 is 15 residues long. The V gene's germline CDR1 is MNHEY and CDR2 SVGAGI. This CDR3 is CASSRTGGPNTEAFF. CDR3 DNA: TGTGCCAGCAGCCGAACAGGGGGGCCGAACACTGAAGCTTTCTTT.

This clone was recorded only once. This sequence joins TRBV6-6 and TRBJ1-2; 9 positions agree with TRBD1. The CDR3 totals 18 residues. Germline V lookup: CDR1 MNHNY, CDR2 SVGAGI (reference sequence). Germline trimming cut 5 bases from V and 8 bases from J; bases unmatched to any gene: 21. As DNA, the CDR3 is TGTGCCAGCAGTCCCCCCCGGGGACAGGGAAAGTTGAGTCGGGGCTACACCTTC. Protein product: CASSPPRGQGKLSRGYTF.

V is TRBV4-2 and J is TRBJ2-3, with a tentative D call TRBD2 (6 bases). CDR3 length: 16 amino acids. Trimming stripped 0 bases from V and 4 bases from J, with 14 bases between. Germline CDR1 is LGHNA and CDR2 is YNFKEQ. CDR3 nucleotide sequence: TGTGCCAGCAGCCAAGATCAGGAGGAGGGCGCAGATACGCAGTATTTT. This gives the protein CASSQDQEEGADTQYF.

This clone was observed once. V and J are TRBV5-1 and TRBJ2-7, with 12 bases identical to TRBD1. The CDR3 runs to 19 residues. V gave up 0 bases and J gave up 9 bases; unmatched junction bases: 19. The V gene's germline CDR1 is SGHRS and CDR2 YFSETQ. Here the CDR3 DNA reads TGCGCCAGCAGCTTGGTTTTGGCCGCGCCGGGACAGGGGGCACACGTGCAGTACTTC. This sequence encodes CASSLVLAAPGQGAHVQYF. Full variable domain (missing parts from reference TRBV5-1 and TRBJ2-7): KAGVTQTPRYLIKTRGQQVTLSCSPISGHRSVSWYQQTPGQGLQFLFEYFSETQRNKGNFPGRFSGRQFSNSRSEMNVSTLELGDSALYLCASSLVLAAPGQGAHVQYFGPGTRLTVT.

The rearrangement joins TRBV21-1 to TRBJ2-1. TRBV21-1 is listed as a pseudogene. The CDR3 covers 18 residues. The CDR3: CASSKAKDPFGRSNEQFF. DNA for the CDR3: TGTGCCAGCAGCAAAGCAAAAGACCCCTTCGGGCGTTCCAATGAGCAGTTCTTC.

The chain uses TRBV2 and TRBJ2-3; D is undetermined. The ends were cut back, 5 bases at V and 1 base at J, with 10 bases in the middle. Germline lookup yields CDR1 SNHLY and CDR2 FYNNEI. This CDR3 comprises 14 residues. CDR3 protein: CASSLGLGTDTQYF. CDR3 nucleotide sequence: TGTGCCAGCAGTCTAGGGCTAGGCACAGATACGCAGTATTTT.

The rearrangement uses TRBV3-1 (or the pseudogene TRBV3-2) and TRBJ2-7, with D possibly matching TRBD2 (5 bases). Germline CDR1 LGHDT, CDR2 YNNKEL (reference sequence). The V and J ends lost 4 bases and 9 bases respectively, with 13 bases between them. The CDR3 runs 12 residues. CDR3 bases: TGTGCCAGCAGCCCCGGGAACTCGGTGCAGTACTTC. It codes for CASSPGNSVQYF.

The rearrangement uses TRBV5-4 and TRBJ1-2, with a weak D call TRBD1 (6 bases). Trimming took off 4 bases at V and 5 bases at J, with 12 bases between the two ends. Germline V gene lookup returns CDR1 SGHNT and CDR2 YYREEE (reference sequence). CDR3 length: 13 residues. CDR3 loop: CASSEQGSYGYTF. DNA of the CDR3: TGTGCCAGCAGCGAACAGGGTTCGTATGGCTACACCTTC.

DNA of the CDR3: TGTGCCAGCAGTGAGAGTAGCAATCAGCCCCAGCATTTT. Translation: CASSESSNQPQHF. The chain carries TRBV6-4 and TRBJ1-5; no reliable D call. This CDR3 is 13 amino acids long. CDR1 MRHNA and CDR2 SNTAGT come from the germline V gene. V shed 3 bases and J shed 0 bases, with 3 bases lying between them.